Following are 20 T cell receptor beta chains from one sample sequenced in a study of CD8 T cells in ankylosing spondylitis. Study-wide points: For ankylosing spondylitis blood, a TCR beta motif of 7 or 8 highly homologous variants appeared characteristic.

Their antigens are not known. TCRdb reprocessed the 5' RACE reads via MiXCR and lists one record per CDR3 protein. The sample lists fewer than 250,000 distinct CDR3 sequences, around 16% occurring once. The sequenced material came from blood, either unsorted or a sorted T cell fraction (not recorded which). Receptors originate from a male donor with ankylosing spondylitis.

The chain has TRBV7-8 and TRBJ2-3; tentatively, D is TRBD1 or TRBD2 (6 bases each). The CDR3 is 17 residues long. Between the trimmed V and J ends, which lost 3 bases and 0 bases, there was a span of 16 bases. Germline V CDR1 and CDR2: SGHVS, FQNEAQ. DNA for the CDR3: TGTGCCAGCAGCTTCCCCGGGGGCGGGAAAAGCACAGATACGCAGTATTTT. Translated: CASSFPGGGKSTDTQYF.

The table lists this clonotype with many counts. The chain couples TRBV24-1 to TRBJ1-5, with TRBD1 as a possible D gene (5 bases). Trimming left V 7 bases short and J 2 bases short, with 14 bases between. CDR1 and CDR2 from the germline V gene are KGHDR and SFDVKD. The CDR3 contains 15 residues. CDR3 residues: CATSPSTARNQPQHF. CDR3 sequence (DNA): TGTGCCACCAGCCCGTCGACAGCTCGCAATCAGCCCCAGCATTTT.

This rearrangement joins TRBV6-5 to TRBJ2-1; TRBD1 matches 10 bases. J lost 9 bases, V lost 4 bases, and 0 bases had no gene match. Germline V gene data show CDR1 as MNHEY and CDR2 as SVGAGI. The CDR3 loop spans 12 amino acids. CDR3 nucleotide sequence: TGTGCCAGCAGTTGGACAGGGGGTGAGCAGTTCTTC. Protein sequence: CASSWTGGEQFF.

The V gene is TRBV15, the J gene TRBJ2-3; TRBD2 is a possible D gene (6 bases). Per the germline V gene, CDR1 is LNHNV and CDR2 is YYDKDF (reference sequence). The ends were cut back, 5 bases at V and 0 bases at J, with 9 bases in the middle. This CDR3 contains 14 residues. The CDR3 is CATSPLASTDTQYF. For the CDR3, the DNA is TGTGCCACCAGCCCTCTAGCGAGCACAGATACGCAGTATTTT.

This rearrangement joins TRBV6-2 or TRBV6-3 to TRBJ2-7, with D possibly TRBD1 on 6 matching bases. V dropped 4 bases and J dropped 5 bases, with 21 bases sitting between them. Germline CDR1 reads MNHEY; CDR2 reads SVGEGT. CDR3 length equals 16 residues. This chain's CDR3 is CASSFKPGASGDEQYF. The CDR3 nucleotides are TGTGCCAGCAGTTTTAAGCCAGGGGCTTCGGGTGACGAGCAGTACTTC.

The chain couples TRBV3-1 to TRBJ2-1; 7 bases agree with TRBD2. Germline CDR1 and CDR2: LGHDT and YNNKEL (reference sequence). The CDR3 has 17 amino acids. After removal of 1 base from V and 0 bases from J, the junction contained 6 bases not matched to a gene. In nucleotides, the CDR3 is TGTGCCAGCAGCCAAGTGGAGCGGGGTCTCTCCTACAATGAGCAGTTCTTC. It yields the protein CASSQVERGLSYNEQFF.

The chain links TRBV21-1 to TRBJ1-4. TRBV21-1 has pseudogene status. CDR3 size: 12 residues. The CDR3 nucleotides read TGTGCCAGCATGGTTGGTGGTGAAAAACTGTTTTTT. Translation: CASMVGGEKLFF.

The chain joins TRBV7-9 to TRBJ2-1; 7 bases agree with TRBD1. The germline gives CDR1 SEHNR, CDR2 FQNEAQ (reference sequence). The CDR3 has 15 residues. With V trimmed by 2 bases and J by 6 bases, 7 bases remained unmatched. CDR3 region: CASSLPGQTFNEQFF. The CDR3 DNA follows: TGTGCCAGCAGCTTACCGGGACAGACCTTCAATGAGCAGTTCTTC.

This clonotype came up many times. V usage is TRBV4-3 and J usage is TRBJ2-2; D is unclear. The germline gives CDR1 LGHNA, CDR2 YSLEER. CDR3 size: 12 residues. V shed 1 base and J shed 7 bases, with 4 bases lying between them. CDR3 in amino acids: CASSQAGGELFF. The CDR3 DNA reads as TGCGCCAGCAGCCAAGCAGGCGGGGAGCTGTTTTTT.

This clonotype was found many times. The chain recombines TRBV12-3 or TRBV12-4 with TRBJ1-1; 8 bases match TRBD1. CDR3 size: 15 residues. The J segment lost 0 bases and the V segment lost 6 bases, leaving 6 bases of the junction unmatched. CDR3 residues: CASREGQALNTEAFF. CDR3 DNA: TGTGCCAGCAGGGAGGGACAGGCCCTGAACACTGAAGCTTTCTTT.

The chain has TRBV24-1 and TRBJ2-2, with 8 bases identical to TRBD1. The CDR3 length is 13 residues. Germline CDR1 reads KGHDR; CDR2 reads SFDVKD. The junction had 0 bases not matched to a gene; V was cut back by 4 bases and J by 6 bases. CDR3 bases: TGTGCCACCAGTGAACAGGGGGCCGGGGAGCTGTTTTTT. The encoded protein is CATSEQGAGELFF.

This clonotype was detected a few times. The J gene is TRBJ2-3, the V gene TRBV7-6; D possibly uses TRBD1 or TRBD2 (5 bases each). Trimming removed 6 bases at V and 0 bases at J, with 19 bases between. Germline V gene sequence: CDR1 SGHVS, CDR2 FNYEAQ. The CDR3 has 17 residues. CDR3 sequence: CASSHMGDGLSTDTQYF. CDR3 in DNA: TGTGCCAGCAGTCATATGGGGGACGGGCTTAGCACAGATACGCAGTATTTT. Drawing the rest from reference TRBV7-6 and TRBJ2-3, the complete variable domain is GAGVSQSPRYKVTKRGQDVALRCDPISGHVSLYWYRQALGQGPEFLTYFNYEAQQDKSGLPNDRFSAERPEGSISTLTIQRTEQRDSAMYRCASSHMGDGLSTDTQYFGPGTRLTVL.

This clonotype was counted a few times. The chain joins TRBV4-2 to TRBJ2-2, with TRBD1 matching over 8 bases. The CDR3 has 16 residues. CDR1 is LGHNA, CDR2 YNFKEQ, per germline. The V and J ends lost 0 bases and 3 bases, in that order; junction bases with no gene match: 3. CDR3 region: CASSQDGTGYTGELFF. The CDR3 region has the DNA TGTGCCAGCAGCCAAGATGGGACAGGTTACACCGGGGAGCTGTTTTTT.

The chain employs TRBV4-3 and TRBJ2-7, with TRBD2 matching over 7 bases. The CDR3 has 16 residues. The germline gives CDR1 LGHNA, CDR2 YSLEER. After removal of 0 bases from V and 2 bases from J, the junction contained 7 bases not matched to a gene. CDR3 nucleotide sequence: TGCGCCAGCAGCCAAGATAGGACGGGAGGACCCTACGAGCAGTACTTC. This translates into CASSQDRTGGPYEQYF.

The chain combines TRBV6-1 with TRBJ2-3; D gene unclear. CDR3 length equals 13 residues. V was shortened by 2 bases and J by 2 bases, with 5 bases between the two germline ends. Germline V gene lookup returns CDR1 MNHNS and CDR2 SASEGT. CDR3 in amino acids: CASSETITDTQYF. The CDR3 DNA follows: TGTGCCAGCAGTGAAACAATCACAGATACGCAGTATTTT.

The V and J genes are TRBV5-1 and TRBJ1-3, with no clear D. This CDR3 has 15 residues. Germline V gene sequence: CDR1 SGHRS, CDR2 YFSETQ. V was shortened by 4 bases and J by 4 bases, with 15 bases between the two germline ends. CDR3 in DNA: TGCGCCAGCAGCGTTGATCGGGGTCGAGGAAACACCATATATTTT. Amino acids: CASSVDRGRGNTIYF.

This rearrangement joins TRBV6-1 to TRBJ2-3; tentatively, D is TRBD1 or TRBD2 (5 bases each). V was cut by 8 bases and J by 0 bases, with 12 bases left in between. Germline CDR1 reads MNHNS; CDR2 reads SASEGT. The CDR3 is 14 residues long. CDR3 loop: CASDGTPSTDTQYF. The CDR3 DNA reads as TGTGCCAGCGATGGGACGCCGAGCACAGATACGCAGTATTTT.

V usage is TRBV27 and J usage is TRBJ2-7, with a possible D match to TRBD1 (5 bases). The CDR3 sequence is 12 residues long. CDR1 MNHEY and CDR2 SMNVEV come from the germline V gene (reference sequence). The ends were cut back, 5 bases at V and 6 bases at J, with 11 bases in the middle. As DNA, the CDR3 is TGTGCCAGCAGTACAACCCAGGGCGAGCAGTACTTC. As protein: CASSTTQGEQYF.

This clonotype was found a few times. The CDR3 bases are TGCGCCAGCAGCCAACACGGTAGCGGGACCCTAAACAATGAGCAGTTCTTC. Amino acids: CASSQHGSGTLNNEQFF. This chain uses TRBV4-3 with TRBJ2-1, with 8 positions matching TRBD2. The CDR3 contains 17 residues. CDR1 is LGHNA, CDR2 YSLEER, per germline. V lost 2 bases and J lost 5; bases outside the gene matches: 11.

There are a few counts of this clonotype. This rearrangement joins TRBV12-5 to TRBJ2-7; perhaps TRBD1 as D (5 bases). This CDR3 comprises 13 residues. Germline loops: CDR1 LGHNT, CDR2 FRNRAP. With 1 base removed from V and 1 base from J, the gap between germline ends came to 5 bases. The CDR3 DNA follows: TGTGCTAGTGGTTTGGGACAGTCCTACGAGCAGTACTTC. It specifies CASGLGQSYEQYF.